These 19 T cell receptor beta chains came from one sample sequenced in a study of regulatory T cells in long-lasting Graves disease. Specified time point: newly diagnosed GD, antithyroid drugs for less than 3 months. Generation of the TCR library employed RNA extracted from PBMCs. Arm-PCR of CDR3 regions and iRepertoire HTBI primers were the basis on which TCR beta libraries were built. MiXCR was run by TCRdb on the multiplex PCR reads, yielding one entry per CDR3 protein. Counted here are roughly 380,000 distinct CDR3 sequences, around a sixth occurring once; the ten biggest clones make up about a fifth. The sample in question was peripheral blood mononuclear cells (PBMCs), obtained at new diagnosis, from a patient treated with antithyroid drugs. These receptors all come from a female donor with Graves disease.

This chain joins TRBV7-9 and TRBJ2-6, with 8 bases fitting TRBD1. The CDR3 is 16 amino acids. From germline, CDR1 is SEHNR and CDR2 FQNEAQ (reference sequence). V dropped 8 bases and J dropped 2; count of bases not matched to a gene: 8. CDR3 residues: CASERDRLAGANVLTF. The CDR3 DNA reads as TGTGCCAGCGAAAGGGACAGGTTGGCTGGGGCCAACGTCCTGACTTTC.

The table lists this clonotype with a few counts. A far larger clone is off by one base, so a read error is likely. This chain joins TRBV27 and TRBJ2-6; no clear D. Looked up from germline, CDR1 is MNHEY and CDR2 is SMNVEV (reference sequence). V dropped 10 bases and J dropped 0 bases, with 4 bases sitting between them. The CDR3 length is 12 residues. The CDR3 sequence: CATSSGANVLTF. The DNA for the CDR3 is TGTGCCACCAGCTCTGGGGCCAACGTCCTGACTTTC.

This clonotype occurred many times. The CDR3 bases are TGTGCCAGCTCCAATCGGGGGCAGCCCCAGCATTTT. Amino acids: CASSNRGQPQHF. This chain uses TRBV13 with TRBJ1-5; the D gene is possibly TRBD1 (5 bases). The V end lost 8 bases, the J end lost 7 bases, and 12 bases lay between the germline ends. The CDR3 length is 12 residues. The germline gives CDR1 PRHDT, CDR2 FYEKMQ (reference sequence).

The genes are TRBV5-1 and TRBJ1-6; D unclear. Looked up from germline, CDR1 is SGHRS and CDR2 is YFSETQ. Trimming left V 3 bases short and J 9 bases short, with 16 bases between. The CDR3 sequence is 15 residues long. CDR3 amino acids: CASSSAPGELSPLHF. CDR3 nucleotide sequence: TGCGCCAGCAGCTCAGCCCCGGGAGAACTTTCACCCCTCCACTTT.

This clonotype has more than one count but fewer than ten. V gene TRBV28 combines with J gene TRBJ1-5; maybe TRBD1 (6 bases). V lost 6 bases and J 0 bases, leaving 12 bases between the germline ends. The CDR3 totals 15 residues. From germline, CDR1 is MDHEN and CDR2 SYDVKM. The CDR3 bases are TGTGCCAGCAGATTAGGACAGTTTAGCAATCAGCCCCAGCATTTT. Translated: CASRLGQFSNQPQHF. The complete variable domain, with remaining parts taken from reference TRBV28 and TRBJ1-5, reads DVKVTQSSRYLVKRTGEKVFLECVQDMDHENMFWYRQDPGLGLRLIYFSYDVKMKEKGDIPEGYSVSREKKERFSLILESASTNQTSMYLCASRLGQFSNQPQHFGDGTRLSIL.

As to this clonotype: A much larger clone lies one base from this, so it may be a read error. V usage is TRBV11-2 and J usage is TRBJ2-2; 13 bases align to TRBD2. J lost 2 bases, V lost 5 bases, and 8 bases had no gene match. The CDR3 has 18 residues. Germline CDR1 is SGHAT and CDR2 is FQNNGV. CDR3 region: CASSKLAGGLANTGELFF. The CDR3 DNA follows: TGTGCCAGCAGCAAACTAGCGGGAGGGCTTGCCAACACCGGGGAGCTGTTTTTT.

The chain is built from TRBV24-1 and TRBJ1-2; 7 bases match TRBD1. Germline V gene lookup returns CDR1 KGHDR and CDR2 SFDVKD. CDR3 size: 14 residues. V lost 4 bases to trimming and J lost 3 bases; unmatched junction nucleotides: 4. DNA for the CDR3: TGTGCCACCAGTGACCAACAGGGGTACTATGGCTACACCTTC. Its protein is CATSDQQGYYGYTF.

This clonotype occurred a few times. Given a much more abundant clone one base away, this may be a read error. CDR3 in amino acids: CASSSSEAGPTCEQYF. In nucleotides, the CDR3 is TGTGCCAGCAGTTCCTCCGAAGCGGGTCCGACCTGCGAGCAGTACTTC. The chain combines TRBV28 with TRBJ2-7, with D maybe TRBD2 (6 bases). Trimming shortened V by 4 bases and J by 6 bases, and 22 bases separated the two germline ends. The CDR3 sequence is 16 residues long. CDR1 and CDR2 (germline): MDHEN, SYDVKM.

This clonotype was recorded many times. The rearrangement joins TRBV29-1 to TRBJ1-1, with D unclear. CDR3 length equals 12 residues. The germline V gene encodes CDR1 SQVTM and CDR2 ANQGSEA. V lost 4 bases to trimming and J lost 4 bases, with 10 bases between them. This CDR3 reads CSVGGSGTEAFF. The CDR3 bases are TGCAGCGTTGGAGGGTCGGGCACTGAAGCTTTCTTT.

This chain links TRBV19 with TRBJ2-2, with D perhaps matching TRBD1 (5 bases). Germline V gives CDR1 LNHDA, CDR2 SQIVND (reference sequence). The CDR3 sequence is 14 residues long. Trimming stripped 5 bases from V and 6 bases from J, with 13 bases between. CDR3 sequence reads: CASSARVSAGELFF. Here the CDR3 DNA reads TGTGCCAGTAGTGCCAGGGTGTCGGCCGGGGAGCTGTTTTTT.

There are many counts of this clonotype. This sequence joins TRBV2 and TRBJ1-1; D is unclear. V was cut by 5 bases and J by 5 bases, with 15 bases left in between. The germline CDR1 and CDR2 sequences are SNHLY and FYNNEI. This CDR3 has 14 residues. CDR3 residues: CASSSMEGRTEAFF. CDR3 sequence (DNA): TGTGCCAGCAGTTCGATGGAGGGTAGGACTGAAGCTTTCTTT. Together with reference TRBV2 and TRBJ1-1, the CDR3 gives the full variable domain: EPEVTQTPSHQVTQMGQEVILRCVPISNHLYFYWYRQILGQKVEFLVSFYNNEISEKSEIFDDQFSVERPDGSNFTLKIRSTKLEDSAMYFCASSSMEGRTEAFFGQGTRLTVV.

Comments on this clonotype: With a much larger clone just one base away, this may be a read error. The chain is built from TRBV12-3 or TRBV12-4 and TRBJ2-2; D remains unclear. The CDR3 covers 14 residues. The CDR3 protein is CANSFSATAGELFF. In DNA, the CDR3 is TGTGCCAACAGTTTTTCAGCAACCGCCGGGGAGCTGTTTTTT.

The CDR3 reads CASSPRTSGSVYEQFF. CDR3 coding DNA: TGTGCCAGCAGCCCTAGGACTAGCGGGAGTGTCTATGAGCAGTTCTTC. This chain joins TRBV11-2 and TRBJ2-1; the match to TRBD2 covers 13 bases. This CDR3 is built from 16 residues. The germline V gene has CDR1 SGHAT and CDR2 FQNNGV. With V trimmed by 5 bases and J by 8 bases, 9 bases remained unmatched.

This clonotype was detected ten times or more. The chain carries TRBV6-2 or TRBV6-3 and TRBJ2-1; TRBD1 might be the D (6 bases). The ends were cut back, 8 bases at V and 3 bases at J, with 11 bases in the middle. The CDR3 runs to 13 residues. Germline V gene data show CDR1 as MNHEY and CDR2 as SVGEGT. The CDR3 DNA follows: TGTGCCAGCGGGACATTTGACTACAATGAGCAGTTCTTC. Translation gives CASGTFDYNEQFF.

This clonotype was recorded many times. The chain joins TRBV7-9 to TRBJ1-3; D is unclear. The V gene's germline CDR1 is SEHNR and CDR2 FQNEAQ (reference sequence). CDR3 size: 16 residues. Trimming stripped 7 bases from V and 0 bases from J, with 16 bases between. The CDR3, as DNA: TGTGCCAGCACCCCTTGGGAGCCCGGCTCTGGAAACACCATATATTTT. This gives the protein CASTPWEPGSGNTIYF.

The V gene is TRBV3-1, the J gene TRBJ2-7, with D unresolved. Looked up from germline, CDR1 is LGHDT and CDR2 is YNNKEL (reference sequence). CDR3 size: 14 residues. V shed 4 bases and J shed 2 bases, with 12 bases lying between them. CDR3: CASSPGRWAYEQYF. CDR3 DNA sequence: TGTGCCAGCAGCCCTGGACGGTGGGCCTACGAGCAGTACTTC.

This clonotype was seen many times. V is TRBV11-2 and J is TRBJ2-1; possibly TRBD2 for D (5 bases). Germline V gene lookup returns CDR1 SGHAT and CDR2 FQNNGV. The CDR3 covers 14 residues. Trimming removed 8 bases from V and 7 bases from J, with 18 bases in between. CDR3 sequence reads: CASLRRGKRNEQFF. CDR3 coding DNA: TGTGCCAGCTTGCGTCGGGGTAAGCGGAATGAGCAGTTCTTC.

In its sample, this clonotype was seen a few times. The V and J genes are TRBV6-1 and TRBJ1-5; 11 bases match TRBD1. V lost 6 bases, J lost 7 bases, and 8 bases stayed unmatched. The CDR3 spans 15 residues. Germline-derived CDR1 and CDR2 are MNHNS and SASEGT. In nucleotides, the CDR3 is TGTGCCAGCAGCCTGGACAGGGGGCAGGAGCAGCCCCAGCATTTT. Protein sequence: CASSLDRGQEQPQHF.

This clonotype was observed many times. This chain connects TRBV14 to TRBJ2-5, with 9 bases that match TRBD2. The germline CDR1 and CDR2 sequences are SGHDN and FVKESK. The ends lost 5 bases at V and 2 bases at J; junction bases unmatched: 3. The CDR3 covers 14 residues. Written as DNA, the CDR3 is TGTGCCAGCAGCAACAGCGGGGGGCAAGAGACCCAGTACTTC. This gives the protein CASSNSGGQETQYF.